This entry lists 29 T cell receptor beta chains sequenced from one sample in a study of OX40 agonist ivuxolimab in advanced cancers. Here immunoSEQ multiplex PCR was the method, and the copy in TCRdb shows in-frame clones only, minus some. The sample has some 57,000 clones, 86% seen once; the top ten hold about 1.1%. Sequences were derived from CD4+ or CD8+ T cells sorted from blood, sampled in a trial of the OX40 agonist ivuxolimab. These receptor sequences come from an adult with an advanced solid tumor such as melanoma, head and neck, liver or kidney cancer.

CDR3 sequence: CATSRGGTGDYEQYF. The CDR3 DNA sequence: TGTGCCACCAGCAGAGGCGGGACAGGGGACTACGAGCAGTACTTC. The chain couples TRBV15 to TRBJ2-7; 10 bases are shared with TRBD1. Germline assignment: CDR1 LNHNV and CDR2 YYDKDF (reference sequence). The CDR3 runs to 15 residues. The trim removed 1 base at V and 3 bases at J, leaving 3 bases unmatched.

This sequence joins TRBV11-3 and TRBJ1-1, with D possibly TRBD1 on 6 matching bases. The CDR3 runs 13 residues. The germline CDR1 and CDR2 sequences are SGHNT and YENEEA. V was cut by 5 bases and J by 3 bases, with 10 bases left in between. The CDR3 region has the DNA TGTGCCAGCAGCCGCAGGGGCTACACTGAAGCTTTCTTT. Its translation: CASSRRGYTEAFF.

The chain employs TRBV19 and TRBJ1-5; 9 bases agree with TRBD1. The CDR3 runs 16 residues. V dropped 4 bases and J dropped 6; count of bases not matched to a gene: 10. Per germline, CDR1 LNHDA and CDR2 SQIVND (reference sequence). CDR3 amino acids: CASSTPGTGNFQPQHF. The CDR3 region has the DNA TGTGCCAGTAGTACCCCCGGGACAGGGAACTTTCAGCCCCAGCATTTT.

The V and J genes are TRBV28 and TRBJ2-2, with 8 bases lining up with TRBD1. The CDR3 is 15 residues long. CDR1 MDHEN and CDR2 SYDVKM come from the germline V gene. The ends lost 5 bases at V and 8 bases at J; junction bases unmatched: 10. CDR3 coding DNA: TGTGCCAGCAGTCCTAAGGGACAGGAAAGAGGGGAGCTGTTTTTT. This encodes CASSPKGQERGELFF.

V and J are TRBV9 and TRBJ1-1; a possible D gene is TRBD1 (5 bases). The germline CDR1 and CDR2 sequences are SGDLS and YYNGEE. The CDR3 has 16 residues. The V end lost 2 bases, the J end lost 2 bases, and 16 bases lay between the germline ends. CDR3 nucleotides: TGTGCCAGCAGCGTCCGCCCGGGCGGGGGTAACACTGAAGCTTTCTTT. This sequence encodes CASSVRPGGGNTEAFF.

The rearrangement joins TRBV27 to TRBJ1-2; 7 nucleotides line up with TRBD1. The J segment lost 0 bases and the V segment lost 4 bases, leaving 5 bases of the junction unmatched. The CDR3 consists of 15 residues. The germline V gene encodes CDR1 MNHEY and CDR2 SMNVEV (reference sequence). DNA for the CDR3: TGTGCCAGCAGTTATCGGGACAGACCTAACTATGGCTACACCTTC. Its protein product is CASSYRDRPNYGYTF.

The CDR3 bases are TGTGCCAGCAGCTCACAGGGGGTTGTGGACGAGCAGTACTTC. This sequence encodes CASSSQGVVDEQYF. The gene calls are TRBV7-9 and TRBJ2-7, with 8 bases that match TRBD1. Germline lookup yields CDR1 SEHNR and CDR2 FQNEAQ (reference sequence). There are 14 residues in the CDR3. V gave up 4 bases and J gave up 5 bases; unmatched junction bases: 7.

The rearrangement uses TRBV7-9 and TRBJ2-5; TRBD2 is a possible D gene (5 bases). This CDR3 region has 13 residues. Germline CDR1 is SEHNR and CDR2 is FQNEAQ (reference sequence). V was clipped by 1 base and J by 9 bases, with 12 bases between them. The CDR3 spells CASSLGTERAQYF. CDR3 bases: TGTGCCAGCAGCTTAGGGACCGAGAGGGCCCAGTACTTC.

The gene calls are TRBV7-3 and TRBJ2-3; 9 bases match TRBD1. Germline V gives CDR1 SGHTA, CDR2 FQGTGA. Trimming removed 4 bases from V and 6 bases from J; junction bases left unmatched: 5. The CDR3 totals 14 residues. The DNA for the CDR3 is TGTGCCAGCAGCTGGACAGGGGAGTCGGATACGCAGTATTTT. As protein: CASSWTGESDTQYF.

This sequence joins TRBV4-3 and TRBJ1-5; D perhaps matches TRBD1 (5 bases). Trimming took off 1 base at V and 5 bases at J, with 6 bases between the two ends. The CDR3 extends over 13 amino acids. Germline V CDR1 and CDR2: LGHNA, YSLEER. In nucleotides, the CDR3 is TGCGCCAGCAGCCAAGTCAGGGATCAGCCCCAGCATTTT. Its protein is CASSQVRDQPQHF.

The CDR3 sequence is CASSEPGGKETQYF. In nucleotides, the CDR3 is TGTGCCAGCAGTGAGCCAGGGGGCAAAGAGACCCAGTACTTC. This chain connects TRBV2 to TRBJ2-5, with TRBD1 matching over 8 bases. After removal of 3 bases from V and 3 bases from J, the junction contained 3 bases not matched to a gene. The length of the CDR3 is 14 residues. Germline CDR1 is SNHLY and CDR2 is FYNNEI.

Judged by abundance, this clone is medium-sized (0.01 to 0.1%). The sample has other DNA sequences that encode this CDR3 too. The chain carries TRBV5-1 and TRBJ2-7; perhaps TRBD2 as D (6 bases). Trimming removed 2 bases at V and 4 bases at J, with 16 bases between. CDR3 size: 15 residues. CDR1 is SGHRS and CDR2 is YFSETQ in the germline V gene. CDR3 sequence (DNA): TGCGCCAGCAGCTTTTCGATGGAGGGTGGATACGAGCAGTACTTC. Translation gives CASSFSMEGGYEQYF.

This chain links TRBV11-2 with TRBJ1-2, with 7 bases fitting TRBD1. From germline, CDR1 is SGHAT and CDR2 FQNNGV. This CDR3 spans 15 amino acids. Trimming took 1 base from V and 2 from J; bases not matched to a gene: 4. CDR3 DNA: TGTGCCAGCAGCTTAGTAGAGGGGGCGAACTATGGCTACACCTTC. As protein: CASSLVEGANYGYTF.

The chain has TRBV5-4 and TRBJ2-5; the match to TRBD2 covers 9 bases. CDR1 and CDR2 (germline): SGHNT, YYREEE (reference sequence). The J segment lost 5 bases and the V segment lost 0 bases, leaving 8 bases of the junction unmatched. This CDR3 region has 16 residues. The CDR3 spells CASSLVVSGRGETQYF. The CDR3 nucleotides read TGTGCCAGCAGCTTGGTGGTTAGCGGGAGAGGGGAGACCCAGTACTTC.

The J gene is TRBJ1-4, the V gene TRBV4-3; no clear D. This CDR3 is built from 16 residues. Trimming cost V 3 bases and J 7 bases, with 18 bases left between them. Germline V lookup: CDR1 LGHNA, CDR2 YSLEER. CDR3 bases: TGCGCCAGCAGCCAGGACCCCGACTCCGGGAGTGAAAAACTGTTTTTT. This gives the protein CASSQDPDSGSEKLFF.

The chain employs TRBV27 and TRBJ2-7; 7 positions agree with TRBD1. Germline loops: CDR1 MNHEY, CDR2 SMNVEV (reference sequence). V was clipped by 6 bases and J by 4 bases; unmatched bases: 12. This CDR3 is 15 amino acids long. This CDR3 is CASSLRDSEFYEQYF. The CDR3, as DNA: TGTGCCAGCAGCCTCCGGGACAGTGAATTTTACGAGCAGTACTTC.

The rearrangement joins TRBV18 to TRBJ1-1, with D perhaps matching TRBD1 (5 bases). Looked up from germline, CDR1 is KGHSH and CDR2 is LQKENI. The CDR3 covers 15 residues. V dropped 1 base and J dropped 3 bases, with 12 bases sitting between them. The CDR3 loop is CASSPRGGRDTEAFF. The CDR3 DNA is TGTGCCAGCTCACCACGGGGGGGGAGGGACACTGAAGCTTTCTTT.

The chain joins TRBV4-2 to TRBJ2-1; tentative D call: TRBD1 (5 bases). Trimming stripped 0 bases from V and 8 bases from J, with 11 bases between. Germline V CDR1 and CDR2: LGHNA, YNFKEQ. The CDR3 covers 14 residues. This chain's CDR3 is CASSQEDDSYEQFF. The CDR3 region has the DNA TGTGCCAGCAGCCAAGAAGATGACAGTTATGAGCAGTTCTTC.

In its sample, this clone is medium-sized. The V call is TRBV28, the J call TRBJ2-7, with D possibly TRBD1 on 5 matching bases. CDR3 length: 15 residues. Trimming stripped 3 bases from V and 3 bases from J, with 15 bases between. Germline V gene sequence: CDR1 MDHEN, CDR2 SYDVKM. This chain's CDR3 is CASSLRSWGNYEQYF. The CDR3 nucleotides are TGTGCCAGCAGTTTGAGGAGTTGGGGCAACTACGAGCAGTACTTC.

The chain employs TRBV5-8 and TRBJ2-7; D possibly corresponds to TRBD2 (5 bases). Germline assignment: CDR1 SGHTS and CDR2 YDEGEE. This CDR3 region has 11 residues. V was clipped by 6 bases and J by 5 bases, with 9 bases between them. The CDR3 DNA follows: TGTGCCAGCACGGGGTGGGACGAGCAGTACTTC. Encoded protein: CASTGWDEQYF.

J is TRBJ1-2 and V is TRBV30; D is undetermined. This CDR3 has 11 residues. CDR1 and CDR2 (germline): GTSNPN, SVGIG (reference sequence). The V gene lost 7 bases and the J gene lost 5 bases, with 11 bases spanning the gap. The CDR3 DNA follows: TGTGCCTCCAAATCAGGTTATGGCTACACCTTC. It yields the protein CASKSGYGYTF.

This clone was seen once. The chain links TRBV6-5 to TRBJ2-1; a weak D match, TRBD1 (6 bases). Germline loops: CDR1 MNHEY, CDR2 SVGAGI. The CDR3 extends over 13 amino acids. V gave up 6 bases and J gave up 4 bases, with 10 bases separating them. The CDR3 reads CASRRTGYNEQFF. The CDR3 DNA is TGTGCCAGCAGGCGCACAGGGTACAATGAGCAGTTCTTC.

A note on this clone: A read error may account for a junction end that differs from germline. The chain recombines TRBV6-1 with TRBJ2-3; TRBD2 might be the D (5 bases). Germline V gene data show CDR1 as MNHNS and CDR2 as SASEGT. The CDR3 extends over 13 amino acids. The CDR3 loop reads CASSESPGTRIHF. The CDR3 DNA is TGTGCCAGCAGTGAAAGCCCGGGAACCCGAATCCATTTT.

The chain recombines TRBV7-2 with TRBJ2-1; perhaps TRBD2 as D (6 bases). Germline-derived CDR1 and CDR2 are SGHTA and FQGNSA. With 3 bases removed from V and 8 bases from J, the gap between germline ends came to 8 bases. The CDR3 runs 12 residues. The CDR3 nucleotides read TGTGCCAGCAGCTTTAGGGACTATGAGCAGTTCTTC. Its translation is CASSFRDYEQFF.

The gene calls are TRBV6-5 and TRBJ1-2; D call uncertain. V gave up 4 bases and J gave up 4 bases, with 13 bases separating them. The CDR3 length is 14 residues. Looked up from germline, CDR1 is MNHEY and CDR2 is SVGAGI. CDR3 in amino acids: CASSFFGTGYGYTF. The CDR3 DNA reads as TGTGCCAGCAGTTTCTTCGGCACGGGCTATGGCTACACCTTC.

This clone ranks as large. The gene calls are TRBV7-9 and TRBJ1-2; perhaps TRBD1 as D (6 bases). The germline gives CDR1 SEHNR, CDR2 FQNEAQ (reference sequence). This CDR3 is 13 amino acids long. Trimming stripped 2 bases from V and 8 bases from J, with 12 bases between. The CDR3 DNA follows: TGTGCCAGCAGCTTACCTGCAGGGGAAGGCTACACCTTC. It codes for CASSLPAGEGYTF.

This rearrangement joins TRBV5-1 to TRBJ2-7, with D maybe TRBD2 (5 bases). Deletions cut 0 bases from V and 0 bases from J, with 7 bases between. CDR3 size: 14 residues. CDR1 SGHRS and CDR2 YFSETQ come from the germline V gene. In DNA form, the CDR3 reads TGCGCCAGCAGCTTGGCCGACTACTCCTACGAGCAGTACTTC. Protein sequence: CASSLADYSYEQYF.

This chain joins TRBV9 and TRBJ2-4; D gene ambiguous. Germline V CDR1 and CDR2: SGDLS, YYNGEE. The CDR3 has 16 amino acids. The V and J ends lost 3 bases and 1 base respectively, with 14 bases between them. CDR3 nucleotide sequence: TGTGCCAGCAGCGAACCGGTGACGTTCGCCAAAAACATTCAGTACTTC. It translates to CASSEPVTFAKNIQYF.

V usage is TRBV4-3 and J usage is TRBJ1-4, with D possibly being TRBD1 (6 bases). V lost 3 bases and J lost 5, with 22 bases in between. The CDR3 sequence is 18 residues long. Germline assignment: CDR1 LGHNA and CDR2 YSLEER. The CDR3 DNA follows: TGCGCCAGCAGCCATAATTGGAACAGGGATTTCGCGAATGAAAAACTGTTTTTT. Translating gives CASSHNWNRDFANEKLFF.